A single sample is the source of the 32 T cell receptor beta chains below, sequenced in a study of cytomegalovirus exposure and HLA in healthy donors. The PCR employed 60 Vbeta primers together with 13 Jbeta primers. Here immunoSEQ multiplex PCR was the method, and the copy in TCRdb shows in-frame clones only, minus some. The sample has about 140,000 clones; 70% to 85% are singletons. What was sequenced was PBMCs. The receptors originated from a woman in her sixties in good health and CMV-seropositive.

This sequence joins TRBV18 and TRBJ2-2, with D possibly matching TRBD2 (5 bases). Trimming left V 2 bases short and J 5 bases short, with 18 bases between. This CDR3 has 17 amino acids. CDR1 KGHSH and CDR2 LQKENI come from the germline V gene. CDR3 sequence: CASSPVSDWVTTGELFF. In nucleotides, the CDR3 is TGTGCCAGCTCACCAGTGTCGGACTGGGTGACTACCGGGGAGCTGTTTTTT.

This clone has a handful of counts. The chain uses TRBV19 and TRBJ1-1, with D perhaps TRBD1 (6 bases). The V gene's germline CDR1 is LNHDA and CDR2 SQIVND (reference sequence). V was pared by 6 bases and J by 6 bases, with 8 bases between. The CDR3 sequence is 11 residues long. In DNA form, the CDR3 reads TGTGCCAGTAGCGGGGGGCCTGAAGCTTTCTTT. This codes for CASSGGPEAFF.

This clone came up a few times. The V call is TRBV4-3, the J call TRBJ2-5, with 10 bases identical to TRBD1. The germline gives CDR1 LGHNA, CDR2 YSLEER. V lost 3 bases, J lost 6 bases, and 10 bases stayed unmatched. The CDR3 totals 16 residues. CDR3 in amino acids: CASSHYRDRGVKTQYF. CDR3 DNA: TGCGCCAGCAGCCACTACCGGGACAGGGGTGTGAAGACCCAGTACTTC.

The chain couples TRBV7-8 to TRBJ2-7; the match to TRBD2 covers 7 bases. This CDR3 is 15 amino acids long. V lost 3 bases, J lost 2 bases, and 7 bases stayed unmatched. Germline V gene data show CDR1 as SGHVS and CDR2 as FQNEAQ. CDR3 nucleotide sequence: TGTGCCAGCAGCTTTGGGAGGGGCCCAACCTACGAGCAGTACTTC. Protein: CASSFGRGPTYEQYF.

The chain is built from TRBV6-6 and TRBJ1-3; TRBD1 might be the D (5 bases). This CDR3 has 14 residues. Per the germline V gene, CDR1 is MNHNY and CDR2 is SVGAGI (reference sequence). V was trimmed by 6 bases and J by 3 bases, leaving 12 bases between them. CDR3 coding DNA: TGTGCCAGCAGGGAGGGGCCAAATGGAAACACCATATATTTT. It specifies CASREGPNGNTIYF.

The V gene is TRBV14, the J gene TRBJ1-1; TRBD1 agrees at 9 bases. Germline V gene data show CDR1 as SGHDN and CDR2 as FVKESK. The CDR3 sequence is 16 residues long. Trimming at V came to 1 base and at J to 0 bases, leaving 3 bases not matched to a gene. CDR3: CASSQAGQGLNTEAFF. CDR3 sequence (DNA): TGTGCCAGCAGCCAAGCAGGACAGGGGCTGAACACTGAAGCTTTCTTT.

The chain uses TRBV7-2 and TRBJ1-1, with a tentative D call TRBD1 (6 bases). Per the germline V gene, CDR1 is SGHTA and CDR2 is FQGNSA. The CDR3 covers 16 residues. V dropped 1 base and J dropped 4 bases, with 16 bases sitting between them. DNA of the CDR3: TGTGCCAGCAGCTTAGATCTGGCCAGGGGAGCCACTGAAGCTTTCTTT. Protein product: CASSLDLARGATEAFF. Combining the CDR3 with reference TRBV7-2 and TRBJ1-1 gives the whole variable domain GAGVSQSPSNKVTEKGKDVELRCDPISGHTALYWYRQSLGQGLEFLIYFQGNSAPDKSGLPSDRFSAERTGGSVSTLTIQRTQQEDSAVYLCASSLDLARGATEAFFGQGTRLTVV.

V gene TRBV28 combines with J gene TRBJ2-7, with D perhaps TRBD2 (5 bases). This CDR3 is 15 amino acids long. V was cut by 6 bases and J by 4 bases, with 19 bases left in between. Germline CDR1 is MDHEN and CDR2 is SYDVKM. CDR3: CASSRTRSGLYEQYF. The CDR3, as DNA: TGTGCCAGCAGCCGCACTAGGTCTGGTCTTTACGAGCAGTACTTC. Combining the CDR3 with reference TRBV28 and TRBJ2-7 gives the whole variable domain DVKVTQSSRYLVKRTGEKVFLECVQDMDHENMFWYRQDPGLGLRLIYFSYDVKMKEKGDIPEGYSVSREKKERFSLILESASTNQTSMYLCASSRTRSGLYEQYFGPGTRLTVT.

This CDR3 reads CASSPRGRNTGELFF. The CDR3 DNA reads as TGTGCCAGCTCACCCCGCGGCAGAAACACCGGGGAGCTGTTTTTT. The rearrangement joins TRBV18 to TRBJ2-2; D unresolved. Trimming left V 3 bases short and J 2 bases short, with 10 bases between. CDR3 length equals 15 residues. The V gene's germline CDR1 is KGHSH and CDR2 LQKENI.

This clone appeared a single time. The chain recombines TRBV7-2 with TRBJ2-5; 12 bases fit TRBD2. The J call is doubtful: the DNA matches TRBJ2-7 better. Germline V gives CDR1 SGHTA, CDR2 FQGNSA. The CDR3 sequence is 17 residues long. CDR3 in DNA: TGTGCCAGCAGCTTTAGAGGCCTAGCGGGAGGGATCTACGAGCAGTACTTC. It encodes CASSFRGLAGGIYEQYF.

V gene TRBV27 combines with J gene TRBJ2-7; D might be TRBD2 (6 bases). Germline values: CDR1 MNHEY, CDR2 SMNVEV (reference sequence). The CDR3 totals 15 residues. V gave up 6 bases and J gave up 2 bases, with 17 bases separating them. This CDR3 is CASSFTGGPTYEQYF. For the CDR3, the DNA is TGTGCCAGCAGCTTTACCGGGGGTCCGACCTACGAGCAGTACTTC.

This chain connects TRBV5-4 to TRBJ2-1; possibly TRBD1 for D (5 bases). The V gene's germline CDR1 is SGHNT and CDR2 YYREEE (reference sequence). Trimming pared 3 bases from V and 0 bases from J, leaving 13 bases between. The CDR3 covers 16 residues. The DNA for the CDR3 is TGTGCCAGCAGCTCGGCGACAGAGAGCTCCTACAATGAGCAGTTCTTC. Its protein is CASSSATESSYNEQFF.

The rearrangement joins TRBV28 to TRBJ1-5; D perhaps matches TRBD1 (6 bases). V dropped 7 bases and J dropped 2 bases, with 12 bases sitting between them. The CDR3 consists of 14 residues. CDR1 is MDHEN, CDR2 SYDVKM, per germline. The CDR3 DNA reads as TGTGCCAGCAATACAGGGTTGGGCAATCAGCCCCAGCATTTT. Protein: CASNTGLGNQPQHF.

This chain joins TRBV25-1 and TRBJ2-3, with 8 bases lining up with TRBD2. Germline CDR1 reads MGHDK; CDR2 reads SYGVNS. The CDR3 is 15 residues long. V gave up 3 bases and J gave up 0 bases; unmatched junction bases: 2. CDR3 DNA: TGTGCCAGCAGTGATCGGGGGGGGAGCACAGATACGCAGTATTTT. Translating it yields CASSDRGGSTDTQYF.

The J gene is TRBJ2-7, the V gene TRBV5-1; 9 bases are a match to TRBD2. After removal of 4 bases from V and 2 bases from J, the junction contained 7 bases not matched to a gene. This CDR3 is built from 15 residues. Germline V gene lookup returns CDR1 SGHRS and CDR2 YFSETQ. The CDR3 loop reads CASSPPGLAPYEQYF. The CDR3, as DNA: TGCGCCAGCAGCCCACCGGGACTAGCTCCCTACGAGCAGTACTTC.

The chain has TRBV7-2 and TRBJ2-4, with D perhaps TRBD1 (6 bases). This CDR3 comprises 14 residues. The V gene's germline CDR1 is SGHTA and CDR2 FQGNSA. Trimming removed 6 bases at V and 3 bases at J, with 12 bases between. The CDR3 sequence: CASSSPGVKNIQYF. In DNA, the CDR3 is TGTGCCAGCAGTTCCCCAGGGGTCAAAAACATTCAGTACTTC.

This clone came up once. The chain carries TRBV5-6 and TRBJ2-1, with D possibly matching TRBD2 (6 bases). Germline V CDR1 and CDR2: SGHDT, YYEEEE. Trimming left V 3 bases short and J 0 bases short, with 19 bases between. The CDR3 totals 18 residues. Written as DNA, the CDR3 is TGTGCCAGCAGCTCGCACCGAGCCGGGACTCACTCCTACAATGAGCAGTTCTTC. This sequence encodes CASSSHRAGTHSYNEQFF. The full variable domain, completed using reference TRBV5-6 and TRBJ2-1, is DAGVTQSPTHLIKTRGQQVTLRCSPKSGHDTVSWYQQALGQGPQFIFQYYEEEERQRGNFPDRFSGHQFPNYSSELNVNALLLGDSALYLCASSSHRAGTHSYNEQFFGPGTRLTVL.

V is TRBV28 and J is TRBJ2-1; D remains unclear. The length of the CDR3 is 13 residues. The V end was cut by 5 bases, the J end by 1 base, with 6 bases between. Germline values: CDR1 MDHEN, CDR2 SYDVKM. CDR3 loop: CASSPSSYNEQFF. The CDR3 DNA sequence: TGTGCCAGCAGTCCCTCTTCCTACAATGAGCAGTTCTTC.

To note about this clone: The same CDR3 can be traced to other DNA sequences in this sample. The chain links TRBV6-5 to TRBJ2-1, with 7 bases that match TRBD2. The V gene's germline CDR1 is MNHEY and CDR2 SVGAGI. The CDR3 is made up of 15 amino acids. V lost 0 bases, J lost 1 base, and 0 bases stayed unmatched. The CDR3 nucleotides are TGTGCCAGCAGTTACTCGGGAGGGTCCTACAATGAGCAGTTCTTC. Translation gives CASSYSGGSYNEQFF.

This sequence joins TRBV5-4 and TRBJ1-5, with a weak D call TRBD1 (5 bases). Germline CDR1 is SGHNT and CDR2 is YYREEE (reference sequence). The CDR3 totals 14 residues. The V end lost 1 base, the J end lost 6 bases, and 11 bases lay between the germline ends. The CDR3 spells CASSLHGGGQPQHF. In nucleotides, the CDR3 is TGTGCCAGCAGCTTGCACGGGGGTGGTCAGCCCCAGCATTTT.

The rearrangement uses TRBV7-9 and TRBJ2-1, with TRBD1 matching over 11 bases. Per germline, CDR1 SEHNR and CDR2 FQNEAQ (reference sequence). This CDR3 comprises 17 residues. Trimming took 2 bases from V and 8 from J; bases not matched to a gene: 11. The CDR3 region is CASSLIVGTGGMDEQFF. CDR3 in DNA: TGTGCCAGCAGCTTAATAGTGGGGACAGGGGGAATGGATGAGCAGTTCTTC.

This clone has only one observation. The CDR3 is CASSLGQGYTEAFF. The CDR3 coding sequence is TGTGCCAGCAGTTTAGGACAGGGATACACTGAAGCTTTCTTT. The chain carries TRBV28 and TRBJ1-1, with 8 bases lining up with TRBD1. V lost 2 bases, J lost 3 bases, and 2 bases stayed unmatched. The CDR3 runs to 14 residues. Germline CDR1 MDHEN, CDR2 SYDVKM.

The chain combines TRBV19 with TRBJ2-3; 9 bases agree with TRBD1. V shed 7 bases, J shed 0 bases, and the junction held 8 bases outside the gene matches. The germline gives CDR1 LNHDA, CDR2 SQIVND (reference sequence). The CDR3 covers 16 residues. CDR3 sequence (DNA): TGTGCCAGTACCGGGACAGGGAAACCCAGCACAGATACGCAGTATTTT. Translating it yields CASTGTGKPSTDTQYF.

In this sample, this clone turned up once. This chain uses TRBV9 with TRBJ2-1; 12 positions match TRBD2. Germline lookup yields CDR1 SGDLS and CDR2 YYNGEE. The CDR3 runs 17 residues. Germline trimming cut 3 bases from V and 9 bases from J; bases unmatched to any gene: 13. The chain's CDR3 is CASSDPGTSGLYGEQFF. The CDR3, as DNA: TGTGCCAGCAGCGACCCCGGGACTAGCGGGTTGTACGGTGAGCAGTTCTTC.

This rearrangement joins TRBV5-1 to TRBJ2-7; 9 bases are shared with TRBD2. Germline V lookup: CDR1 SGHRS, CDR2 YFSETQ. Unmatched junction bases numbered 4, after V lost 2 bases and J lost 4 bases. This CDR3 has 14 residues. The CDR3 is CASSFGGRVYEQYF. Here the CDR3 DNA reads TGCGCCAGCAGCTTTGGCGGGAGGGTTTACGAGCAGTACTTC.

V is TRBV28 and J is TRBJ2-3, with 11 bases that match TRBD2. Germline V gene sequence: CDR1 MDHEN, CDR2 SYDVKM. This CDR3 has 15 residues. V trimming: 11 bases; J trimming: 2 bases; junction bases outside the gene matches: 9. CDR3 residues: CASASGLAVTDTQYF. In DNA form, the CDR3 reads TGTGCCTCCGCCTCGGGACTAGCGGTCACAGATACGCAGTATTTT.

The count of this clone is one. In DNA form, the CDR3 reads TGTGCCAGCAGCTTAACCGGGACAGGGGAAGAGACCCAGTACTTC. Translation gives CASSLTGTGEETQYF. This chain connects TRBV7-3 to TRBJ2-5; 10 nucleotides line up with TRBD1. The CDR3 contains 15 residues. CDR1 and CDR2 from the germline V gene are SGHTA and FQGTGA. Unmatched junction bases numbered 1, after V lost 0 bases and J lost 3 bases. The full variable domain, in which reference TRBV7-3 and TRBJ2-5 provide the parts outside the CDR3, is GAGVSQTPSNKVTEKGKYVELRCDPISGHTALYWYRQSLGQGPEFLIYFQGTGAADDSGLPNDRFFAVRPEGSVSTLKIQRTERGDSAVYLCASSLTGTGEETQYFGPGTRLLVL.

The CDR3 DNA sequence: TGTGCCATCAGTGAGTCCGGACTAGCGGGAGCGTATGAGCAGTTCTTC. It encodes CAISESGLAGAYEQFF. The chain recombines TRBV10-3 with TRBJ2-1; TRBD2 aligns across 13 bases. This CDR3 contains 16 residues. Trimming removed 0 bases from V and 8 bases from J; junction bases left unmatched: 4. Germline V gives CDR1 ENHRY, CDR2 SYGVKD.

J is TRBJ1-4 and V is TRBV14, with D maybe TRBD1 (6 bases). Trimming cost V 4 bases and J 7 bases, with 25 bases left between them. In germline, CDR1 is SGHDN, CDR2 FVKESK. CDR3 length: 18 residues. The CDR3 DNA follows: TGTGCCAGCAGCCGAGAAAGGCAGGGGCCTTTCTCGGGTGAAAAACTGTTTTTT. The encoded protein is CASSRERQGPFSGEKLFF.

The rearrangement uses TRBV7-2 and TRBJ1-5; TRBD1 matches 8 bases. The trim removed 4 bases at V and 0 bases at J, leaving 5 bases unmatched. The CDR3 has 16 residues. Per germline, CDR1 SGHTA and CDR2 FQGNSA. The CDR3 DNA sequence: TGTGCCAGCAGCTCCTTGACAGGGGATAGCAATCAGCCCCAGCATTTT. It yields the protein CASSSLTGDSNQPQHF.

The rearrangement joins TRBV10-3 to TRBJ1-1; 7 bases are a match to TRBD1. The V gene end was trimmed by 3 bases and the J gene end by 1 base; junction bases not matched to a gene: 2. Germline V lookup: CDR1 ENHRY, CDR2 SYGVKD. This CDR3 contains 14 residues. CDR3 sequence reads: CAISDPGGNTEAFF. The CDR3 DNA reads TGTGCCATCAGTGACCCAGGGGGGAACACTGAAGCTTTCTTT.

The genes are TRBV28 and TRBJ2-5; D not resolved. Germline V gives CDR1 MDHEN, CDR2 SYDVKM. V was pared by 3 bases and J by 9 bases, with 17 bases between. The CDR3 spans 14 residues. The CDR3 coding sequence is TGTGCCAGCAGTTTCCCCGGTCGGGTTGAGGCCCAGTACTTC. Residues: CASSFPGRVEAQYF.